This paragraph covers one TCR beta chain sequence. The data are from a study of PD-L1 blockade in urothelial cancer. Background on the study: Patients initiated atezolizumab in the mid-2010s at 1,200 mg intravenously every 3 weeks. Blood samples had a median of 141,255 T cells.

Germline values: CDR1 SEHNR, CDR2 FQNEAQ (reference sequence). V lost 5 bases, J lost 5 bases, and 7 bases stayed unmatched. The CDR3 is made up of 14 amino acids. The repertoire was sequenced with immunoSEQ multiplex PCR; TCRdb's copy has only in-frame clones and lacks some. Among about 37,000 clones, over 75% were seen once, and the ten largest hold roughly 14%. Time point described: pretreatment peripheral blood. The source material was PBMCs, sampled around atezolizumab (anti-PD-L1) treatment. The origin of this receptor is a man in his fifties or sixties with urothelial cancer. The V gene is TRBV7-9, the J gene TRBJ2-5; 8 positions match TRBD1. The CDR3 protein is CASSPRTGRETQYF. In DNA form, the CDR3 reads TGTGCCAGCAGCCCTAGGACAGGGCGGGAGACCCAGTACTTC.